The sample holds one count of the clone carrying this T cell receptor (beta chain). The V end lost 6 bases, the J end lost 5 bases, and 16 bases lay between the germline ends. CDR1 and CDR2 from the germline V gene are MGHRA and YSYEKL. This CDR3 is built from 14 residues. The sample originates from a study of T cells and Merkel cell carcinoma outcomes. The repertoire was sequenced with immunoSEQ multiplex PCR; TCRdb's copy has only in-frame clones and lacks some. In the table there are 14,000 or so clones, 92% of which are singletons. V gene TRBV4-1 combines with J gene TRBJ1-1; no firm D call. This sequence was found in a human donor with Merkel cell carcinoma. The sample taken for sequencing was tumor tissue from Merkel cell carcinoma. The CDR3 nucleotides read TGCGCCAGCAGAGGATGGCTTAAAGGGACTGAAGCTTTCTTT. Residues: CASRGWLKGTEAFF.